Included here is one TCR beta chain sequence, with context. After removal of 2 bases from V and 3 bases from J, the junction contained 4 bases not matched to a gene. Germline V gene lookup returns CDR1 GTSNPN and CDR2 SVGIG (reference sequence). The length of the CDR3 is 14 residues. The data were produced by immunoSEQ multiplex PCR, yet TCRdb's version contains in-frame clones alone and is incomplete. The sample carries roughly 290,000 clones, around four fifths recorded once. This record comes from a study of blood T cell repertoires in COVID-19. The chain carries TRBV30 and TRBJ2-1; 7 bases fit TRBD2. This sequence was found in a woman aged 45-65 years with active or convalescent COVID-19. Sequencing used peripheral blood. The DNA for the CDR3 is TGTGCCTGGAGTCCTAGCGGAGTCTACAATGAGCAGTTCTTC. Translation gives CAWSPSGVYNEQFF.